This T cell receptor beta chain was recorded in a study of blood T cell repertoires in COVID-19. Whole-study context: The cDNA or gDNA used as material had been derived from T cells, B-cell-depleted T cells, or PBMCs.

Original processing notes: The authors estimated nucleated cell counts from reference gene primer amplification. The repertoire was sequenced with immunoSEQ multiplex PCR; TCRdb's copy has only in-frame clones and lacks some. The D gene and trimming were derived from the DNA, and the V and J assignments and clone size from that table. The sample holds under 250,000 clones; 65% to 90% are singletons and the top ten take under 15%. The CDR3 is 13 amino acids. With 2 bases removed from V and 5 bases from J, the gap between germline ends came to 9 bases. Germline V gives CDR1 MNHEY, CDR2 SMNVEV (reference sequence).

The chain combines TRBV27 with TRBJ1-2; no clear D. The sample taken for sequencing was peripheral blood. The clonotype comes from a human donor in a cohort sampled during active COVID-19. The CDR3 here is CASSLSWRYGYTF. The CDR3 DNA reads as TGTGCCAGCAGTTTAAGTTGGAGATATGGCTACACCTTC.